This TCR beta chain was retrieved from a study of T-cell reconstitution after alpha-beta-depleted transplantation in children. This clonotype was counted ten times or more. Germline CDR1 and CDR2: ENHRY and SYGVKD. V lost 5 bases and J 0 bases, leaving 17 bases between the germline ends. The CDR3 has 16 amino acids. Construction of the TCRbeta library involved unique molecular identifiers. TCRdb ran MiXCR on the PCR reads and lists one entry per CDR3 protein. In the table there are some 590,000 distinct CDR3 sequences, over 9.5% of which are singletons. The V call is TRBV10-3, the J call TRBJ2-7; D is possibly TRBD1 (6 bases). This receptor was taken from a human donor who donated a stem cell graft to a child with acute myeloid leukemia. The sequenced sample was PBMCs from the stem cell graft donor, obtained from the stem cell graft. CDR3 sequence (DNA): TGTGCCATCAGTCCGAGTACCGGGACATTCTCCTACGAGCAGTACTTC. Translated: CAISPSTGTFSYEQYF.